This T cell receptor beta chain was obtained from a study of blood T cell repertoires in COVID-19. Study-wide background: The analysed material was cDNA or gDNA that came from T cells, B-cell-depleted T cells, or PBMCs.

Sequenced by immunoSEQ multiplex PCR; TCRdb stores in-frame clones only, minus some. The sample lists about 190,000 clones, over 70% occurring once. V dropped 6 bases and J dropped 8; count of bases not matched to a gene: 5. Germline-derived CDR1 and CDR2 are MNHEY and SVGAGI. This CDR3 has 14 amino acids. This TCR came from a man aged 55-75 years with acute or convalescent COVID-19. The chain employs TRBV6-5 and TRBJ2-1, with TRBD2 matching 12 bases. The sequenced sample was peripheral blood. CDR3 bases: TGTGCCAGCAGGCCGGGACTAGCGGGCCATGAGCAGTTCTTC. It yields the protein CASRPGLAGHEQFF.